This TCR beta chain was observed in a study of Graves' ophthalmopathy and Graves' hyperthyroidism. CDR3 regions of TCR beta were amplified from RNA transcripts. The first-round RT-PCR employed HTBI primers together with the Qiagen OneStep RT-PCR kit. A multiplex PCR was then performed as the second round. TCRdb recomputed calls from the multiplex PCR reads with MiXCR, one row per CDR3 protein. The sample consists of 650,000 to 900,000 distinct CDR3 sequences, 35% to 50% of them appearing once. This clonotype has a handful of counts. The CDR3 covers 14 residues. Trimming at V came to 1 base and at J to 4 bases, leaving 4 bases not matched to a gene. CDR1 and CDR2 from the germline V gene are MNHEY and SVGAGI. As the starting material, 8 to 10 ml of fresh peripheral blood yielded the PBMCs.

The source material was peripheral blood. The chain employs TRBV6-5 and TRBJ2-7; 7 bases are a match to TRBD1. This TCR was recovered from an adult man with Graves' ophthalmopathy. The CDR3 region is CASSYLPGQYEQYF. Here the CDR3 DNA reads TGTGCCAGCAGTTACTTGCCGGGACAGTACGAGCAGTACTTC.